A single sample is the source of the 6 T cell receptor beta chains below, sequenced in a study of lymphopenia after photon versus proton radiotherapy. Profiled with immunoSEQ multiplex PCR; TCRdb holds only in-frame clones, not every one. The profile shows approximately 160,000 clones, around nine tenths of them singletons. The material sequenced was peripheral blood, taken from a patient treated with photon-based radiotherapy. All receptors come from a man over 45 with gastric cancer.

The chain is built from TRBV5-1 and TRBJ2-7; D is unresolved. Per germline, CDR1 SGHRS and CDR2 YFSETQ. V shed 0 bases and J shed 0 bases, with 10 bases lying between them. The CDR3 has 15 amino acids. CDR3 amino acids: CASSLALTSSYEQYF. The CDR3, as DNA: TGCGCCAGCAGCTTGGCGCTGACGAGCTCCTACGAGCAGTACTTC.

The chain is built from TRBV5-8 and TRBJ2-3; 9 bases match TRBD2. Germline V gene lookup returns CDR1 SGHTS and CDR2 YDEGEE. This CDR3 contains 16 residues. V lost 0 bases to trimming and J lost 1 base; unmatched junction nucleotides: 3. The CDR3 coding sequence is TGTGCCAGCAGCTTGGGTGCTAGCGGGGGCACAGATACGCAGTATTTT. This encodes CASSLGASGGTDTQYF.

This clone was detected only once. The rearrangement links TRBV4-1 to TRBJ2-5; D not resolved. The germline V gene has CDR1 MGHRA and CDR2 YSYEKL. The length of the CDR3 is 13 residues. V lost 1 base to trimming and J lost 2 bases, with 5 bases between them. CDR3 loop: CASSQGVQETQYF. For the CDR3, the DNA is TGCGCCAGCAGCCAAGGTGTACAAGAGACCCAGTACTTC.

In nucleotides, the CDR3 is TGCGCCAGCAGCGCTCAGGGCTCCTCTGGAAACACCATATATTTT. This codes for CASSAQGSSGNTIYF. V is TRBV5-1 and J is TRBJ1-3; TRBD1 is a possible D gene (5 bases). The germline V gene encodes CDR1 SGHRS and CDR2 YFSETQ. The CDR3 totals 15 residues. V shed 4 bases and J shed 0 bases, with 11 bases lying between them.

The V gene is TRBV5-1, the J gene TRBJ2-2; D is perhaps TRBD1 (6 bases). From germline, CDR1 is SGHRS and CDR2 YFSETQ. The CDR3 is 16 amino acids. V lost 4 bases, J lost 4 bases, and 17 bases lay in between. The CDR3 nucleotides are TGCGCCAGCAGCCCGCCAGGGTACAGGGCCACCGGGGAGCTGTTTTTT. Protein sequence: CASSPPGYRATGELFF.

The chain is built from TRBV6-4 and TRBJ2-6; 8 bases are a match to TRBD1. The CDR3 contains 17 residues. V lost 3 bases to trimming and J lost 0 bases; unmatched junction nucleotides: 4. Looked up from germline, CDR1 is MRHNA and CDR2 is SNTAGT. The CDR3 coding sequence is TGTGCCAGCAGTGAAGGGACAGGCCACTCTGGGGCCAACGTCCTGACTTTC. Translated: CASSEGTGHSGANVLTF.